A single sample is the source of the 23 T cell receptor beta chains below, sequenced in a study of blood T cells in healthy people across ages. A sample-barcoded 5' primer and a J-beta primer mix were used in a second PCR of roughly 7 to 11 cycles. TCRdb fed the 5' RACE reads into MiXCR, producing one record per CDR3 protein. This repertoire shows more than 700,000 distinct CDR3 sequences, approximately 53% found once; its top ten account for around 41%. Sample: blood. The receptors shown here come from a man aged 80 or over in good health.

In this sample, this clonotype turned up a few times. The CDR3 spells CSAAPSVSSYEQYF. CDR3 nucleotides: TGCAGTGCTGCGCCTAGCGTTAGCTCCTACGAGCAGTACTTC. The V and J genes are TRBV20-1 and TRBJ2-7; D possibly corresponds to TRBD2 (6 bases). The V gene's germline CDR1 is DFQATT and CDR2 SNEGSKA (reference sequence). The CDR3 is 14 residues long. Between the trimmed V and J ends, which lost 5 bases and 0 bases, there was a span of 14 bases.

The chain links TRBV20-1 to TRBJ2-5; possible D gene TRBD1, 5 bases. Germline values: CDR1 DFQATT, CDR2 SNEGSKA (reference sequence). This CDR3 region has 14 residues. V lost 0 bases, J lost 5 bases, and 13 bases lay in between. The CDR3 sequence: CSARDRTGGETQYF. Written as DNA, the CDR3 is TGCAGTGCTAGAGACAGAACAGGTGGGGAGACCCAGTACTTC.

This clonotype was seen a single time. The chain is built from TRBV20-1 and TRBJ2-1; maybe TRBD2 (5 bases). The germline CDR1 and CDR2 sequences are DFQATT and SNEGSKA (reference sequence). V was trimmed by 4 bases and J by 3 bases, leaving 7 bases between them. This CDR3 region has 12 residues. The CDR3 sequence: CSATDFYNEQFF. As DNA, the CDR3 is TGCAGTGCTACGGACTTCTACAATGAGCAGTTCTTC.

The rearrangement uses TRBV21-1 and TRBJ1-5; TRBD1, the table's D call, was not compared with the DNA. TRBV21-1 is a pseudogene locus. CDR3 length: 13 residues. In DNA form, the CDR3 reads TGTGCCAGCAGCAAAAAGGGGCGGGGGCCCCAGCATTTT. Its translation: CASSKKGRGPQHF.

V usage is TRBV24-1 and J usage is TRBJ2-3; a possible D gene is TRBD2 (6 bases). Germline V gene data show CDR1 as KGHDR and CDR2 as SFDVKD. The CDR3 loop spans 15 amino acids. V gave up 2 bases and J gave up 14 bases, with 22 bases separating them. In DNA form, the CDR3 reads TGTGCCACCAGTGATTCGGGACGGGGGTCCAGATACGCGTATTTT. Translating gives CATSDSGRGSRYAYF.

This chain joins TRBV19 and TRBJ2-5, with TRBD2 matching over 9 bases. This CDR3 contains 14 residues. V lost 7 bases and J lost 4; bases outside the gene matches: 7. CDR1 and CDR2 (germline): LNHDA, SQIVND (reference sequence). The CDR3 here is CASTAGGDGETQYF. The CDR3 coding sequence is TGTGCCAGTACCGCGGGGGGGGACGGAGAGACCCAGTACTTC.

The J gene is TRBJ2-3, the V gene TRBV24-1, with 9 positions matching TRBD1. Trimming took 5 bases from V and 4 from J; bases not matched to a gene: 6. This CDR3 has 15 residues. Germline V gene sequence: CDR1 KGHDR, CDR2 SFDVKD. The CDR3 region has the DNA TGTGCCACCAGTGCCGGGACAGGGCCCCCAGATACGCAGTATTTT. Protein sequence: CATSAGTGPPDTQYF.

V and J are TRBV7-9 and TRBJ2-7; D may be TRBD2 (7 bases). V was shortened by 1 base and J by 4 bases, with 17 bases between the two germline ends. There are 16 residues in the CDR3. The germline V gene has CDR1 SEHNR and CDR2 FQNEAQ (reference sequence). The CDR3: CASSLVSGRGLYEQYF. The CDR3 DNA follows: TGTGCCAGCAGCTTAGTTAGTGGGCGGGGGCTGTACGAGCAGTACTTC. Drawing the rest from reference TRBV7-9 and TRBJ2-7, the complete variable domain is DTGVSQNPRHKITKRGQNVTFRCDPISEHNRLYWYRQTLGQGPEFLTYFQNEAQLEKSRLLSDRFSAERPKGSFSTLEIQRTEQGDSAMYLCASSLVSGRGLYEQYFGPGTRLTVT.

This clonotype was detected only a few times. The CDR3 loop reads CATSTQGAIQETQYF. The CDR3 DNA reads as TGTGCCACCAGTACGCAGGGGGCGATTCAAGAGACCCAGTACTTC. This rearrangement joins TRBV24-1 to TRBJ2-5, with 8 bases matching TRBD1. The length of the CDR3 is 15 residues. With V trimmed by 6 bases and J by 2 bases, 7 bases remained unmatched. Germline CDR1 reads KGHDR; CDR2 reads SFDVKD.

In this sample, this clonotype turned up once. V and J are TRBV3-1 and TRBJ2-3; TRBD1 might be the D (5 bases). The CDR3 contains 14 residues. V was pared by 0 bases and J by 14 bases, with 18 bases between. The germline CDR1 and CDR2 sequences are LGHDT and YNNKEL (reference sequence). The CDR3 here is CASSQDLQGRYAYF. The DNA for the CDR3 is TGTGCCAGCAGCCAAGATTTGCAGGGCAGATACGCGTATTTT.

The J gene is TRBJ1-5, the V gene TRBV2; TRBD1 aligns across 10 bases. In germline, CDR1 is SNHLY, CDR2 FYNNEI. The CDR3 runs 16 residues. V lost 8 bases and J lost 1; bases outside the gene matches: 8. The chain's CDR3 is CASGRDRGLSNQPQHF. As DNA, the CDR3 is TGTGCCAGCGGCCGCGACAGGGGGCTAAGCAATCAGCCCCAGCATTTT.

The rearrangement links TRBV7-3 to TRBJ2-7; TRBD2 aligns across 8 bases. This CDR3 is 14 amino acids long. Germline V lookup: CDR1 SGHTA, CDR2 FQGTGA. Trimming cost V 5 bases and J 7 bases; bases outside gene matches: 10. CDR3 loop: CASSTRGGENEQYF. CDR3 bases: TGTGCCAGCAGCACCCGGGGGGGAGAGAATGAGCAGTACTTC. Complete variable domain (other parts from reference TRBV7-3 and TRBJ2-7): GAGVSQTPSNKVTEKGKYVELRCDPISGHTALYWYRQSLGQGPEFLIYFQGTGAADDSGLPNDRFFAVRPEGSVSTLKIQRTERGDSAVYLCASSTRGGENEQYFGPGTRLTVT.

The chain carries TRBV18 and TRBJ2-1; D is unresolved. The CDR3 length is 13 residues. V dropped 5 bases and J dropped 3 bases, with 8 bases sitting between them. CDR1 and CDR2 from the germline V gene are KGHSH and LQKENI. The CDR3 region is CASSTPVYNEQFF. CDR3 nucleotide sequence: TGTGCCAGCTCAACCCCAGTCTACAATGAGCAGTTCTTC.

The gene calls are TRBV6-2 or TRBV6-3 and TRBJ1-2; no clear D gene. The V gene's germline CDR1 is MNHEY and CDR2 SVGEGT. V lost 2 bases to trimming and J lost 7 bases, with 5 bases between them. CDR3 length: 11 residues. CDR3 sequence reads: CASSYVGGYTF. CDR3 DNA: TGTGCCAGCAGTTACGTGGGTGGCTACACCTTC.

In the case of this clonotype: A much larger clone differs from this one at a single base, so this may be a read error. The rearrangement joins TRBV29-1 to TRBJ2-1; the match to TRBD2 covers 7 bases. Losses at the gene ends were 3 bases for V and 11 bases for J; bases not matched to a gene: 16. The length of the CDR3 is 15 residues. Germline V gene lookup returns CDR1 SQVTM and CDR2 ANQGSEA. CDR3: CSVEAQTVTSSKQFF. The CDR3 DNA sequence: TGCAGCGTTGAGGCACAGACGGTGACTAGCTCTAAGCAGTTCTTC.

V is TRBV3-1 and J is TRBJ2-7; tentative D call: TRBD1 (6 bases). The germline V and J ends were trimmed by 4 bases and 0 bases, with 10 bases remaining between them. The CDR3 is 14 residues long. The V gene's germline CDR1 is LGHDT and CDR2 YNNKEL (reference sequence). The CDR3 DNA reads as TGTGCCAGCAGCCTCGGGACACCCTCCTACGAGCAGTACTTC. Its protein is CASSLGTPSYEQYF.

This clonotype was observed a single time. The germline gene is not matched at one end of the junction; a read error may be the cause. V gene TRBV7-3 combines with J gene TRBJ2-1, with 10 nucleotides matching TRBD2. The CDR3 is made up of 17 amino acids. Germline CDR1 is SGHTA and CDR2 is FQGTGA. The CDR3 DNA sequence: TGTGCCAGCAGTTTAATTCATCAAGCGGGGGGGATCATGACCCAGTTCTTC. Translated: CASSLIHQAGGIMTQFF.

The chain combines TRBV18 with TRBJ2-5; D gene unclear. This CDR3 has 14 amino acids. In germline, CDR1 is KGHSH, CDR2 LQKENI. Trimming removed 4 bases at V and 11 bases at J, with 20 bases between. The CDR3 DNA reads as TGTGCCAGCTCACGAGGTCCCGGCTACAATGAGCAGTACTTC. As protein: CASSRGPGYNEQYF.

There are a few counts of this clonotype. The CDR3 bases are TGTGCCAGCATCGTCGACACCACAGATACGCAGTATTTT. Its translation is CASIVDTTDTQYF. The chain combines TRBV2 with TRBJ2-3, with unresolved D. This CDR3 has 13 residues. Per the germline V gene, CDR1 is SNHLY and CDR2 is FYNNEI. V dropped 7 bases and J dropped 2 bases, with 10 bases sitting between them.

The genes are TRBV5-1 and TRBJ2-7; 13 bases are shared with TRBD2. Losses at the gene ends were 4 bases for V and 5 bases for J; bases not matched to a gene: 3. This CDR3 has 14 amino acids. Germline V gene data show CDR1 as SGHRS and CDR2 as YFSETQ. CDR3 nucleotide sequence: TGCGCCAGCAGCATAGGACTAGCGGGAGACGAGCAGTACTTC. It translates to CASSIGLAGDEQYF. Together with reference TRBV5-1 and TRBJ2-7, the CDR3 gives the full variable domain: KAGVTQTPRYLIKTRGQQVTLSCSPISGHRSVSWYQQTPGQGLQFLFEYFSETQRNKGNFPGRFSGRQFSNSRSEMNVSTLELGDSALYLCASSIGLAGDEQYFGPGTRLTVT.

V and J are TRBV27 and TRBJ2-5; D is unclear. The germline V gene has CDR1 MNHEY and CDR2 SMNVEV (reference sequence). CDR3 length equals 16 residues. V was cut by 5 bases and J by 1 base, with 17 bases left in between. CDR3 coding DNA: TGTGCCAGCAGTCTCGGACCTGAGGCAGTCCAAGAGACCCAGTACTTC. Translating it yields CASSLGPEAVQETQYF.

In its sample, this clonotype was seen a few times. CDR3 DNA: TGTGCCAGCAGCTTGTACAGGGATTCTGGGGCCAACGTCCTGACTTTC. Protein product: CASSLYRDSGANVLTF. V is TRBV7-2 and J is TRBJ2-6, with TRBD1 as a possible D gene (6 bases). Trimming removed 3 bases at V and 1 base at J, with 10 bases between. The germline V gene encodes CDR1 SGHTA and CDR2 FQGNSA. The CDR3 is made up of 16 amino acids.

The CDR3 loop reads CANSGTSGANEQFF. The CDR3 DNA is TGTGCCAACTCCGGGACTAGCGGGGCAAATGAGCAGTTCTTC. The chain links TRBV10-3 to TRBJ2-1; TRBD2 aligns across 13 bases. This CDR3 spans 14 amino acids. The J segment lost 7 bases and the V segment lost 10 bases, leaving 7 bases of the junction unmatched. Germline V gene lookup returns CDR1 ENHRY and CDR2 SYGVKD.